This entry lists 26 T cell receptor beta chains sequenced from one sample in a study of shared clonotypes between healthy human individuals (TCRdb year 2020). For the CD8 naive samples, CD45RO-negative cells were positively selected for CCR7, yielding a CD45RA+CCR7+ population from which TemRA cells were excluded. Library method: the immunoSEQ multiplex PCR assay. TCRdb stores this immuneACCESS table with in-frame sequences only. Part of the clones is absent; in the studies checked, under half of the shortfall reflects unresolved V genes, and no reason is known for the rest. Across this sample there are millions of clones, with about 92% seen only once. 1.7% of the sample is in the top ten clones. Material: naive CD8+ T cells from PBMCs. Read against the paper, the sample's cell subset or site label means: CD45RA+CCR7+. These TCRs come from a man aged 18 to 30 in good health. Some clones in this sample may be carry-over from other donors' samples.

V is TRBV5-4 and J is TRBJ2-2; tentative D call: TRBD1 (5 bases). The CDR3 totals 17 residues. Germline values: CDR1 SGHNT, CDR2 YYREEE (reference sequence). The V end was cut by 3 bases, the J end by 2 bases, with 17 bases between. The CDR3 loop is CASSWGAGLVNTGELFF. The CDR3 region has the DNA TGTGCCAGCAGCTGGGGCGCTGGATTGGTAAACACCGGGGAGCTGTTTTTT. Variable domain in full (rest from reference TRBV5-4 and TRBJ2-2): ETGVTQSPTHLIKTRGQQVTLRCSSQSGHNTVSWYQQALGQGPQFIFQYYREEENGRGNFPPRFSGLQFPNYSSELNVNALELDDSALYLCASSWGAGLVNTGELFFGEGSRLTVL.

V gene TRBV19 combines with J gene TRBJ2-7; TRBD1 matches 7 bases. There are 13 residues in the CDR3. The junction had 3 bases not matched to a gene; V was cut back by 3 bases and J by 4 bases. Germline V gene data show CDR1 as LNHDA and CDR2 as SQIVND (reference sequence). This CDR3 is CASSMTGPYEQYF. The CDR3 region has the DNA TGTGCCAGTAGTATGACAGGGCCTTACGAGCAGTACTTC.

As concerns this clone: At the DNA level, this CDR3 is encoded by other sequences in the same sample as well. The V and J genes are TRBV27 and TRBJ1-1, with D perhaps TRBD1 (5 bases). V lost 5 bases to trimming and J lost 4 bases, with 8 bases between them. This CDR3 has 12 residues. Germline V gene lookup returns CDR1 MNHEY and CDR2 SMNVEV (reference sequence). CDR3 in DNA: TGTGCCAGCAGTCCGGGGGGCACTGAAGCTTTCTTT. It translates to CASSPGGTEAFF.

The chain joins TRBV7-9 to TRBJ2-3; TRBD2 might be the D (6 bases). CDR1 is SEHNR and CDR2 is FQNEAQ in the germline V gene (reference sequence). The CDR3 is 15 residues long. V dropped 0 bases and J dropped 6 bases, with 13 bases sitting between them. CDR3 amino acids: CASSLAPPSGDTQYF. DNA of the CDR3: TGTGCCAGCAGCTTAGCGCCCCCCAGCGGGGATACGCAGTATTTT.

The V and J genes are TRBV9 and TRBJ1-5; a possible D gene is TRBD1 (6 bases). V lost 4 bases, J lost 3 bases, and 14 bases lay in between. Looked up from germline, CDR1 is SGDLS and CDR2 is YYNGEE. The CDR3 extends over 15 amino acids. The CDR3 loop is CASSRSDSPNQPQHF. As DNA, the CDR3 is TGTGCCAGCAGCAGATCGGACAGCCCCAATCAGCCCCAGCATTTT.

The chain employs TRBV29-1 and TRBJ2-3; TRBD1 is a possible D gene (5 bases). Germline assignment: CDR1 SQVTM and CDR2 ANQGSEA. Trimming left V 8 bases short and J 0 bases short, with 12 bases between. CDR3 size: 13 residues. Written as DNA, the CDR3 is TGCAGCCTTACGACAGTGAGCACAGATACGCAGTATTTT. It is translated as CSLTTVSTDTQYF.

This chain joins TRBV5-8 and TRBJ2-2; 11 nucleotides align to TRBD2. After removal of 4 bases from V and 2 bases from J, the junction contained 7 bases not matched to a gene. The CDR3 is 17 residues long. In germline, CDR1 is SGHTS, CDR2 YDEGEE. CDR3 in DNA: TGTGCCAGCAGCCTGGGGACTAGCGGACTAAACACCGGGGAGCTGTTTTTT. Its translation: CASSLGTSGLNTGELFF.

J is TRBJ2-1 and V is TRBV11-2, with D unclear. With 3 bases removed from V and 0 bases from J, the gap between germline ends came to 9 bases. This CDR3 has 15 amino acids. Looked up from germline, CDR1 is SGHAT and CDR2 is FQNNGV. CDR3 loop: CASSFTSSSYNEQFF. The CDR3 DNA follows: TGTGCCAGCAGCTTTACAAGCAGCTCCTACAATGAGCAGTTCTTC.

The V gene is TRBV11-2, the J gene TRBJ2-7; 9 bases line up with TRBD1. The V gene's germline CDR1 is SGHAT and CDR2 FQNNGV. This CDR3 has 14 amino acids. Losses at the gene ends were 6 bases for V and 2 bases for J; bases not matched to a gene: 5. The CDR3 reads CASRTGGATYEQYF. In nucleotides, the CDR3 is TGTGCCAGCAGAACAGGGGGCGCGACCTACGAGCAGTACTTC.

The rearrangement joins TRBV6-1 to TRBJ1-5; a possible D gene is TRBD1 (5 bases). Trimming left V 3 bases short and J 0 bases short, with 24 bases between. This CDR3 contains 20 residues. Germline lookup yields CDR1 MNHNS and CDR2 SASEGT. The chain's CDR3 is CASSEAWGGWAEYSNQPQHF. The CDR3 region has the DNA TGTGCCAGCAGTGAGGCCTGGGGCGGCTGGGCAGAATATAGCAATCAGCCCCAGCATTTT.

This clone was detected only once. This chain links TRBV10-2 with TRBJ2-2; D may match TRBD1 or TRBD2 (7 bases each). The CDR3 length is 15 residues. The germline V and J ends were trimmed by 5 bases and 7 bases, with 17 bases remaining between them. Germline V gene lookup returns CDR1 WSHSY and CDR2 SAAADI. The CDR3 protein is CASSPRDSGDGELFF. In DNA, the CDR3 is TGCGCCAGCAGTCCTCGGGACAGCGGGGACGGGGAGCTGTTTTTT.

This rearrangement joins TRBV10-3 to TRBJ2-1; D may be TRBD2 (5 bases). Germline V CDR1 and CDR2: ENHRY, SYGVKD. This CDR3 contains 17 residues. Trimming removed 6 bases at V and 6 bases at J, with 24 bases between. CDR3 DNA sequence: TGTGCCATCAGCCAGGCGACACTAGGAGGTATAAGCAATGAGCAGTTCTTC. The encoded protein is CAISQATLGGISNEQFF.

This chain connects TRBV20-1 to TRBJ1-3; no reliable D call. Trimming took off 3 bases at V and 7 bases at J, with 7 bases between the two ends. This CDR3 has 11 residues. CDR1 is DFQATT and CDR2 is SNEGSKA in the germline V gene (reference sequence). The CDR3 loop reads CSARFRNTIYF. DNA of the CDR3: TGCAGTGCTAGGTTCCGGAACACCATATATTTT.

The chain has TRBV7-9 and TRBJ2-1; TRBD1 matches 8 bases. V shed 4 bases and J 9 bases; nucleotides not matched to a gene: 8. Per the germline V gene, CDR1 is SEHNR and CDR2 is FQNEAQ (reference sequence). The CDR3 totals 14 residues. CDR3 nucleotide sequence: TGTGCCAGCAGCTCTAGGGACAGGTCAACTGAGCAGTTCTTC. Amino acid sequence: CASSSRDRSTEQFF.

The rearrangement joins TRBV13 to TRBJ2-7; the match to TRBD2 covers 8 bases. Germline V gives CDR1 PRHDT, CDR2 FYEKMQ (reference sequence). The J segment lost 0 bases and the V segment lost 5 bases, leaving 9 bases of the junction unmatched. There are 16 residues in the CDR3. In nucleotides, the CDR3 is TGTGCCAGCAGCCCGGGCGATGGGACTAGCTCCTACGAGCAGTACTTC. Protein: CASSPGDGTSSYEQYF.

The rearrangement joins TRBV6-5 to TRBJ2-7; D may be TRBD2 (6 bases). This CDR3 comprises 16 residues. CDR1 MNHEY and CDR2 SVGAGI come from the germline V gene. V was trimmed by 2 bases and J by 5 bases, leaving 19 bases between them. Here the CDR3 reads CASSYGTGGNPHEQYF. In DNA, the CDR3 is TGTGCCAGCAGTTACGGGACTGGCGGGAACCCCCACGAGCAGTACTTC.

The chain carries TRBV6-5 and TRBJ2-1; D gene uncertain. V was clipped by 8 bases and J by 8 bases, with 16 bases between them. Per the germline V gene, CDR1 is MNHEY and CDR2 is SVGAGI. CDR3 length equals 13 residues. The CDR3 spells CASGRLPPDEQFF. CDR3 nucleotides: TGTGCCAGCGGCAGACTCCCTCCGGATGAGCAGTTCTTC.

The rearrangement links TRBV11-2 to TRBJ1-2; D may be TRBD1 (6 bases). CDR1 is SGHAT, CDR2 FQNNGV, per germline. V was pared by 5 bases and J by 8 bases, with 27 bases between. The CDR3 has 17 residues. This CDR3 reads CASSPRHAGEGREGYTF. DNA for the CDR3: TGTGCCAGCAGCCCAAGGCACGCAGGGGAGGGCCGGGAAGGCTACACCTTC.

The J gene is TRBJ2-1, the V gene TRBV19; TRBD1 might be the D (5 bases). CDR1 and CDR2 from the germline V gene are LNHDA and SQIVND (reference sequence). Trimming stripped 5 bases from V and 0 bases from J, with 17 bases between. The CDR3 has 17 residues. CDR3 coding DNA: TGTGCCAGTAGTCCGAATGGGCAGGGAAGCTCCTACAATGAGCAGTTCTTC. Protein product: CASSPNGQGSSYNEQFF. The entire variable domain, with the rest obtained from reference TRBV19 and TRBJ2-1, is as follows: DGGITQSPKYLFRKEGQNVTLSCEQNLNHDAMYWYRQDPGQGLRLIYYSQIVNDFQKGDIAEGYSVSREKKESFPLTVTSAQKNPTAFYLCASSPNGQGSSYNEQFFGPGTRLTVL.

The gene calls are TRBV7-9 and TRBJ2-7, with D possibly TRBD2 on 7 matching bases. This CDR3 comprises 17 residues. Germline loops: CDR1 SEHNR, CDR2 FQNEAQ (reference sequence). V lost 2 bases and J lost 2, with 19 bases in between. The CDR3 sequence: CASSLILGGGAPYEQYF. As DNA, the CDR3 is TGTGCCAGCAGCTTAATTCTGGGTGGGGGGGCCCCCTACGAGCAGTACTTC.

This chain joins TRBV27 and TRBJ2-3; TRBD2 aligns across 8 bases. J lost 5 bases, V lost 2 bases, and 6 bases had no gene match. Germline CDR1 MNHEY, CDR2 SMNVEV (reference sequence). CDR3 length: 15 amino acids. The CDR3 reads CASSLGLAGGDTQYF. CDR3 in DNA: TGTGCCAGCAGTTTAGGCCTAGCGGGTGGAGATACGCAGTATTTT.

The CDR3, as DNA: TGTGCCAGCAGTTCTAGCGGCACTGCGGGAGATACGCAGTATTTT. Translation: CASSSSGTAGDTQYF. The chain uses TRBV6-5 and TRBJ2-3; 7 bases fit TRBD2. The V segment lost 4 bases and the J segment 5 bases; nucleotides outside the gene matches: 9. CDR1 is MNHEY and CDR2 is SVGAGI in the germline V gene. The CDR3 length is 15 residues.

V usage is TRBV7-2 and J usage is TRBJ1-1, with 7 bases aligning to TRBD1. After removal of 5 bases from V and 5 bases from J, the junction contained 23 bases not matched to a gene. The CDR3 spans 19 residues. The germline gives CDR1 SGHTA, CDR2 FQGNSA. CDR3 amino acids: CASSPHAEGAWGKGTEAFF. DNA for the CDR3: TGTGCCAGCAGCCCTCATGCGGAGGGGGCTTGGGGAAAAGGGACTGAAGCTTTCTTT.

V and J are TRBV14 and TRBJ2-3, with TRBD1 as a possible D gene (5 bases). This CDR3 region has 15 residues. Deletions cut 4 bases from V and 5 bases from J, with 16 bases between. Germline values: CDR1 SGHDN, CDR2 FVKESK. Written as DNA, the CDR3 is TGTGCCAGCAGCCCCGAAGGGGTCCGAGGAGATACGCAGTATTTT. Residues: CASSPEGVRGDTQYF.

The chain is built from TRBV28 and TRBJ2-3; no clear D gene. V was cut by 3 bases and J by 2 bases, with 9 bases left in between. Looked up from germline, CDR1 is MDHEN and CDR2 is SYDVKM. This CDR3 has 14 residues. The CDR3, as DNA: TGTGCCAGCAGTTTCCCCGGTACCACAGATACGCAGTATTTT. This gives the protein CASSFPGTTDTQYF.

The rearrangement uses TRBV19 and TRBJ1-1, with D maybe TRBD1 (5 bases). V lost 3 bases and J 0 bases, leaving 14 bases between the germline ends. This CDR3 is 16 amino acids long. Germline assignment: CDR1 LNHDA and CDR2 SQIVND (reference sequence). CDR3: CASSIKGPTVNTEAFF. Here the CDR3 DNA reads TGTGCCAGTAGTATTAAGGGGCCGACGGTGAACACTGAAGCTTTCTTT.